The 30 T cell receptor beta chains listed next were all sequenced from one sample in a study of beta chain features in type 1 diabetes. Their antigens are not known. Reverse transcribing all isolated RNA meant expressed TCRB transcripts were sequenced. Data came from immunoSEQ multiplex PCR; TCRdb stores just in-frame clones and leaves some out. Of fewer than 300,000 clones listed, roughly a tenth are singletons. Study findings and constraints: There was a moderate but significant shortening of TCRB CDR3s in all four CD4+ subsets of Type 1 diabetes patients.

Sequencing was performed on naive CD4+ T cells from blood. These receptors were collected from a young man with type 1 diabetes.

This clone was counted a few times. Here the CDR3 reads CASSPLPRSSYNEQFF. The CDR3 bases are TGTGCCAGCAGCCCTCTCCCCCGTAGCTCCTACAATGAGCAGTTCTTC. V gene TRBV7-3 combines with J gene TRBJ2-1; unclear D gene. V was clipped by 5 bases and J by 0 bases, with 14 bases between them. This CDR3 is built from 16 residues. The germline V gene encodes CDR1 SGHTA and CDR2 FQGTGA.

The V call is TRBV28, the J call TRBJ2-1; TRBD1 is a possible D gene (5 bases). The CDR3 spans 12 residues. The V gene's germline CDR1 is MDHEN and CDR2 SYDVKM. Between the trimmed V and J ends, which lost 6 bases and 9 bases, there was a span of 12 bases. This CDR3 reads CASSKGVLEQFF. CDR3 sequence (DNA): TGTGCCAGCAGCAAAGGGGTGCTTGAGCAGTTCTTC.

The chain carries TRBV2 and TRBJ2-7; D unclear. Trimming removed 0 bases at V and 6 bases at J, with 30 bases between. Germline V gene sequence: CDR1 SNHLY, CDR2 FYNNEI. This CDR3 has 20 amino acids. This CDR3 reads CASSEALQRLRYRVVIEQYF. CDR3 nucleotides: TGTGCCAGCAGTGAAGCGCTTCAACGCCTACGCTATCGGGTAGTGATCGAGCAGTACTTC.

This clone has a handful of counts. The gene calls are TRBV30 and TRBJ1-3; TRBD1 agrees at 7 bases. V trimming: 4 bases; J trimming: 4 bases; junction bases outside the gene matches: 10. Germline loops: CDR1 GTSNPN, CDR2 SVGIG (reference sequence). CDR3 length: 15 amino acids. CDR3 protein: CAWNRIRDRGNTIYF. The CDR3 coding sequence is TGTGCCTGGAACAGAATTCGGGACAGAGGAAACACCATATATTTT. Full variable domain (outside the CDR3, taken from reference TRBV30 and TRBJ1-3): SQTIHQWPATLVQPVGSPLSLECTVEGTSNPNLYWYRQAAGRGLQLLFYSVGIGQISSEVPQNLSASRPQDRQFILSSKKLLLSDSGFYLCAWNRIRDRGNTIYFGEGSWLTVV.

The count of this clone is one. The chain combines TRBV2 with TRBJ2-3; a weak D match, TRBD2 (6 bases). The CDR3 has 12 residues. Looked up from germline, CDR1 is SNHLY and CDR2 is FYNNEI. The V end was cut by 5 bases, the J end by 7 bases, with 10 bases between. The CDR3 loop reads CASSYGGNTQYF. Written as DNA, the CDR3 is TGTGCCAGCAGTTACGGGGGAAATACGCAGTATTTT.

The chain employs TRBV7-2 and TRBJ2-5, with 7 nucleotides matching TRBD1. CDR1 and CDR2 (germline): SGHTA, FQGNSA. V was pared by 5 bases and J by 3 bases, with 6 bases of the junction left unmatched. The length of the CDR3 is 14 residues. The CDR3 spells CASSRGGQKETQYF. In DNA, the CDR3 is TGTGCCAGCAGCCGTGGGGGACAGAAAGAGACCCAGTACTTC.

On this clone: One end of the junction is discordant with germline, which a read error may explain. The chain has TRBV5-8 and TRBJ2-7; TRBD1 agrees at 8 bases. This CDR3 spans 12 amino acids. From germline, CDR1 is SGHTS and CDR2 YDEGEE. The CDR3 sequence is CASSLFGTGRFF. CDR3 sequence (DNA): TGTGCCAGCAGCTTGTTCGGGACAGGACGCTTCTTC.

This chain links TRBV4-1 with TRBJ2-2; 10 bases are shared with TRBD1. This CDR3 region has 15 residues. Losses at the gene ends were 3 bases for V and 7 bases for J; bases not matched to a gene: 5. Germline CDR1 is MGHRA and CDR2 is YSYEKL. Here the CDR3 reads CASSHRQGAVGELFF. CDR3 DNA: TGCGCCAGCAGCCATAGACAGGGGGCAGTCGGGGAGCTGTTTTTT.

Only a few counts were recorded for this clone. The chain recombines TRBV7-9 with TRBJ2-7, with D maybe TRBD2 (5 bases). The CDR3 consists of 12 residues. V shed 5 bases and J shed 5 bases, with 10 bases lying between them. The germline CDR1 and CDR2 sequences are SEHNR and FQNEAQ (reference sequence). The CDR3 loop reads CASSVTGNEQYF. The CDR3 DNA sequence: TGTGCCAGCAGCGTTACCGGGAACGAGCAGTACTTC.

This clone was seen more than once but under ten times. The chain has TRBV27 and TRBJ1-6; 8 nucleotides match TRBD1. Germline V CDR1 and CDR2: MNHEY, SMNVEV (reference sequence). The CDR3 covers 16 residues. V gave up 7 bases and J gave up 0 bases; unmatched junction bases: 5. In DNA form, the CDR3 reads TGTGCCAGCACACGGACAGGGACCTCCTATAATTCACCCCTCCACTTT. Translation: CASTRTGTSYNSPLHF.

The V gene is TRBV9, the J gene TRBJ1-4; D might be TRBD1 (5 bases). The V gene's germline CDR1 is SGDLS and CDR2 YYNGEE. Trimming shortened V by 9 bases and J by 3 bases, and 15 bases separated the two germline ends. CDR3 length equals 14 residues. This chain's CDR3 is CATNGGSPNEKLFF. Here the CDR3 DNA reads TGTGCCACTAACGGGGGGAGCCCTAATGAAAAACTGTTTTTT.

This clone showed up many times. This rearrangement joins TRBV29-1 to TRBJ2-3; D gene ambiguous. V lost 8 bases to trimming and J lost 1 base, with 10 bases between them. Germline CDR1 is SQVTM and CDR2 is ANQGSEA. The CDR3 loop spans 12 amino acids. CDR3 amino acids: CSLITGTDTQYF. CDR3 bases: TGCAGCCTAATCACGGGCACAGATACGCAGTATTTT.

V and J are TRBV4-2 and TRBJ1-2, with TRBD1 identical over 7 bases. V trimming: 0 bases; J trimming: 5 bases; junction bases outside the gene matches: 15. Germline V gives CDR1 LGHNA, CDR2 YNFKEQ. The CDR3 is made up of 18 amino acids. This CDR3 is CASSQDAAPPGQIYGYTF. The CDR3, as DNA: TGTGCCAGCAGCCAAGATGCCGCCCCCCCGGGACAGATATATGGCTACACCTTC.

J is TRBJ1-4 and V is TRBV6-6; D gene ambiguous. V dropped 6 bases and J dropped 7 bases, with 6 bases sitting between them. The CDR3 length is 11 residues. Germline values: CDR1 MNHNY, CDR2 SVGAGI (reference sequence). The CDR3 sequence is CASSPSEKLFF. CDR3 nucleotides: TGTGCCAGCAGCCCCAGTGAAAAACTGTTTTTT.

The chain links TRBV28 to TRBJ1-5, with 9 bases identical to TRBD1. CDR1 and CDR2 (germline): MDHEN, SYDVKM. Trimming took 7 bases from V and 6 from J; bases not matched to a gene: 7. The CDR3 extends over 14 amino acids. CDR3 sequence: CASILTGGGQPQHF. DNA for the CDR3: TGTGCCAGCATCCTGACAGGGGGGGGTCAGCCCCAGCATTTT. Filled out from reference TRBV28 and TRBJ1-5, the complete variable domain reads DVKVTQSSRYLVKRTGEKVFLECVQDMDHENMFWYRQDPGLGLRLIYFSYDVKMKEKGDIPEGYSVSREKKERFSLILESASTNQTSMYLCASILTGGGQPQHFGDGTRLSIL.

This clone was detected a few times. The chain couples TRBV5-1 to TRBJ1-1; D unclear. Trimming stripped 1 base from V and 1 base from J, with 11 bases between. The CDR3 contains 15 residues. The germline CDR1 and CDR2 sequences are SGHRS and YFSETQ. CDR3 sequence reads: CASSLLGIRNTEAFF. The CDR3 nucleotides read TGCGCCAGCAGCTTGTTGGGCATCCGGAACACTGAAGCTTTCTTT.

This sequence joins TRBV30 and TRBJ1-4; 8 bases are a match to TRBD1. Germline CDR1 reads GTSNPN; CDR2 reads SVGIG (reference sequence). The CDR3 has 16 residues. J gave up 4 bases and V 0 bases, and 7 bases lay outside the gene matches. The CDR3 nucleotides read TGTGCCTGGAGTGTTAAAGGACAGGGACTTAATGAAAAACTGTTTTTT. It specifies CAWSVKGQGLNEKLFF.

This clone appeared a few times. V is TRBV7-9 and J is TRBJ2-5; TRBD2 aligns across 12 bases. The V and J ends lost 5 bases and 5 bases, in that order; junction bases with no gene match: 6. Germline CDR1 reads SEHNR; CDR2 reads FQNEAQ (reference sequence). The CDR3 extends over 15 amino acids. The CDR3 DNA sequence: TGTGCCAGCAGCACAGGACTAGCGGGGCTGGAGACCCAGTACTTC. It is translated as CASSTGLAGLETQYF. The complete variable domain, with remaining parts taken from reference TRBV7-9 and TRBJ2-5, reads DTGVSQNPRHKITKRGQNVTFRCDPISEHNRLYWYRQTLGQGPEFLTYFQNEAQLEKSRLLSDRFSAERPKGSFSTLEIQRTEQGDSAMYLCASSTGLAGLETQYFGPGTRLLVL.

This sequence joins TRBV29-1 and TRBJ1-5; D perhaps matches TRBD1 (6 bases). Trimming pared 5 bases from V and 7 bases from J, leaving 18 bases between. The CDR3 contains 14 residues. The germline V gene encodes CDR1 SQVTM and CDR2 ANQGSEA. This CDR3 reads CSVLNGGAEQPQHF. The CDR3 DNA reads as TGCAGCGTTTTGAATGGGGGCGCGGAACAGCCCCAGCATTTT.

This clone was picked up a small number of times. CDR3 DNA: TGCGCCAGCAGCCAAACTAGCGGGGGACACAATGAGCAGTTCTTC. Amino acids: CASSQTSGGHNEQFF. The chain has TRBV5-1 and TRBJ2-1; 11 nucleotides align to TRBD2. Looked up from germline, CDR1 is SGHRS and CDR2 is YFSETQ. This CDR3 has 15 amino acids. Unmatched junction bases numbered 5, after V lost 4 bases and J lost 5 bases. Full variable domain (rest looked up from reference TRBV5-1 and TRBJ2-1): KAGVTQTPRYLIKTRGQQVTLSCSPISGHRSVSWYQQTPGQGLQFLFEYFSETQRNKGNFPGRFSGRQFSNSRSEMNVSTLELGDSALYLCASSQTSGGHNEQFFGPGTRLTVL.

The chain joins TRBV5-6 to TRBJ1-1; D not certain. The germline gives CDR1 SGHDT, CDR2 YYEEEE. Trimming pared 4 bases from V and 1 base from J, leaving 14 bases between. The CDR3 loop spans 15 amino acids. CDR3: CASSRSGWGNTEAFF. CDR3 coding DNA: TGTGCCAGCAGCCGGAGCGGGTGGGGGAACACTGAAGCTTTCTTT.

V is TRBV5-1 and J is TRBJ2-7; D not certain. Trimming cost V 0 bases and J 2 bases, with 12 bases left between them. The CDR3 has 15 residues. Germline CDR1 and CDR2: SGHRS and YFSETQ. The CDR3: CASSLAPSATYEQYF. CDR3 nucleotide sequence: TGCGCCAGCAGCTTGGCTCCGAGTGCAACCTACGAGCAGTACTTC.

The chain joins TRBV5-1 to TRBJ1-6; tentatively, D is TRBD1 (6 bases). The CDR3 consists of 16 residues. The V end was cut by 0 bases, the J end by 1 base, with 8 bases between. CDR1 is SGHRS, CDR2 YFSETQ, per germline. Here the CDR3 DNA reads TGCGCCAGCAGCTTGGGAACAGGGTCCTATAATTCACCCCTCCACTTT. Translation gives CASSLGTGSYNSPLHF.

This clone was counted only a few times. The V gene is TRBV18, the J gene TRBJ1-5; TRBD1 matches 7 bases. Trimming cost V 2 bases and J 1 base; bases outside gene matches: 8. The CDR3 covers 17 residues. Germline CDR1 is KGHSH and CDR2 is LQKENI. Here the CDR3 DNA reads TGTGCCAGCTCACCAAGTTCCAGGGGGGTGAGCAATCAGCCCCAGCATTTT. Amino acids: CASSPSSRGVSNQPQHF.

This clone was observed a few times. The chain is built from TRBV18 and TRBJ2-7; D is perhaps TRBD2 (6 bases). Germline CDR1 is KGHSH and CDR2 is LQKENI. The V and J ends lost 7 bases and 6 bases respectively, with 19 bases between them. CDR3 size: 14 residues. The CDR3 DNA sequence: TGTGCCAGCTGTTCGAGGCCCGGAGGGATCGAGCAGTACTTC. It codes for CASCSRPGGIEQYF.

The genes are TRBV18 and TRBJ2-5; 10 nucleotides agree with TRBD2. The CDR3 consists of 17 residues. Germline CDR1 KGHSH, CDR2 LQKENI. The trim removed 2 bases at V and 2 bases at J, leaving 8 bases unmatched. The CDR3 loop reads CASSPGLAGGHQETQYF. As DNA, the CDR3 is TGTGCCAGCTCACCAGGGTTAGCGGGGGGACATCAAGAGACCCAGTACTTC.

In this sample, this clone turned up a few times. Written as DNA, the CDR3 is TGTGCCAGCAGCTTAAGTGGAGGGGCAGGGGGCGGAGGGCAGTTCTTC. This sequence encodes CASSLSGGAGGGGQFF. J is TRBJ2-1 and V is TRBV7-3; 8 bases match TRBD1. The length of the CDR3 is 16 residues. Germline assignment: CDR1 SGHTA and CDR2 FQGTGA. V gave up 1 base and J gave up 12 bases; unmatched junction bases: 14. Full variable domain (rest looked up from reference TRBV7-3 and TRBJ2-1): GAGVSQTPSNKVTEKGKYVELRCDPISGHTALYWYRQSLGQGPEFLIYFQGTGAADDSGLPNDRFFAVRPEGSVSTLKIQRTERGDSAVYLCASSLSGGAGGGGQFFGPGTRLTVL.

The V call is TRBV7-2, the J call TRBJ1-1; no clear D gene. In germline, CDR1 is SGHTA, CDR2 FQGNSA. This CDR3 has 13 amino acids. Between the trimmed V and J ends, which lost 5 bases and 2 bases, there was a span of 9 bases. The CDR3 loop reads CASSAHSNTEAFF. The DNA for the CDR3 is TGTGCCAGCAGCGCACACAGTAACACTGAAGCTTTCTTT.

There are a few counts of this clone. Mismatch with germline at one junction end may stem from a read error. This chain uses TRBV7-8 with TRBJ2-5; D is possibly TRBD1 (6 bases). The CDR3 loop spans 14 amino acids. Germline values: CDR1 SGHVS, CDR2 FQNEAQ. The CDR3 spells CASSLDRRGAGVHF. The CDR3 coding sequence is TGTGCCAGCAGCTTAGACCGTCGTGGGGCAGGGGTTCACTTC.

This clone was detected only a few times. The rearrangement uses TRBV28 and TRBJ2-3, with 9 bases identical to TRBD2. This CDR3 comprises 16 residues. Germline trimming cut 5 bases from V and 2 bases from J; bases unmatched to any gene: 8. Germline CDR1 and CDR2: MDHEN and SYDVKM. Here the CDR3 reads CASSPLAGRNTDTQYF. CDR3 DNA sequence: TGTGCCAGCAGTCCCCTAGCGGGGAGGAACACAGATACGCAGTATTTT. The full variable domain, with the rest looked up from reference TRBV28 and TRBJ2-3, is DVKVTQSSRYLVKRTGEKVFLECVQDMDHENMFWYRQDPGLGLRLIYFSYDVKMKEKGDIPEGYSVSREKKERFSLILESASTNQTSMYLCASSPLAGRNTDTQYFGPGTRLTVL.